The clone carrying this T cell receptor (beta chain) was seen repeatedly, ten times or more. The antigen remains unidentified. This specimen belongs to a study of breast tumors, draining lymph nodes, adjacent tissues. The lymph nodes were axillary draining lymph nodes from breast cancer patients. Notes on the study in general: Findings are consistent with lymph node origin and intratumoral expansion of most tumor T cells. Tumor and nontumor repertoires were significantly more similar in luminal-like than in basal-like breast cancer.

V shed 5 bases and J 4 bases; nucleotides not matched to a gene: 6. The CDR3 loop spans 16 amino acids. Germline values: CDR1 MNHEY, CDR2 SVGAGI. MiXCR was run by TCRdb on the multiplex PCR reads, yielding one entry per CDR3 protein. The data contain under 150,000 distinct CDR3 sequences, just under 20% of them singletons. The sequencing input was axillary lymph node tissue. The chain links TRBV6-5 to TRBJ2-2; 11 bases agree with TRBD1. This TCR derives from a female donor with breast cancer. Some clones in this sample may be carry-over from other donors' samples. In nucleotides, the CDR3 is TGTGCCAGCAGTATCGAGGGGACAGGGGGCACCGGGGAGCTGTTTTTT. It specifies CASSIEGTGGTGELFF.